This T cell receptor (beta chain) was recovered during a study of T-cell reconstitution after alpha-beta-depleted transplantation in children. A library of TCRbeta sequences, prepared with unique molecular identifiers, was generated. A single record per CDR3 protein comes from TCRdb applying MiXCR to the PCR reads. The sample lists roughly 590,000 distinct CDR3 sequences; about 15% were seen once. The CDR3 is 13 residues long. The V gene lost 7 bases and the J gene lost 4 bases, with 11 bases spanning the gap. CDR1 and CDR2 from the germline V gene are SNHLY and FYNNEI. This clonotype was seen only a few times.

J is TRBJ2-1 and V is TRBV2; D call uncertain. The input for sequencing was PBMCs from the stem cell graft donor, taken from the stem cell graft. The TCR sequence derives from a human donor who donated a stem cell graft to a child with acute myeloid leukemia. DNA for the CDR3: TGTGCCAGCATTCGTGACGCGTACAATGAGCAGTTCTTC. Protein sequence: CASIRDAYNEQFF.